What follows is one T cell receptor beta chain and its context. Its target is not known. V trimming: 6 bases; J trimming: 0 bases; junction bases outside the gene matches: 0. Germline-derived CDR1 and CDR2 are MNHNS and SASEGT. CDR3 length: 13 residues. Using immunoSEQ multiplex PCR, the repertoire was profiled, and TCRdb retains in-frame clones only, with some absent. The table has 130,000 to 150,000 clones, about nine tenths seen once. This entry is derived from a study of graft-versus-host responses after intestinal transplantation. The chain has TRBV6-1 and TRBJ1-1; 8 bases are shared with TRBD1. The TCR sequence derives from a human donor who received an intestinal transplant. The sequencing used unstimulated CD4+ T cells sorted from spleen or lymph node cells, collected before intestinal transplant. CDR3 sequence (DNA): TGTGCCAGCAGGGGACAGGTGAACACTGAAGCTTTCTTT. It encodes CASRGQVNTEAFF.